Given below is one TCR beta chain in context. The sample is drawn from a study of blood T cell repertoires in COVID-19. Study-wide background: T cells, B-cell-depleted T cells, or PBMCs supplied cDNA or gDNA.

V shed 0 bases, J shed 9 bases, and the junction held 16 bases outside the gene matches. This CDR3 has 18 amino acids. Looked up from germline, CDR1 is LGHDT and CDR2 is YNNKEL (reference sequence). TCRdb's table, derived via immunoSEQ multiplex PCR, lists solely in-frame clones and lacks some. This sample has almost 200,000 clones, with around four fifths found just once. This sequence joins TRBV3-1 (or the pseudogene TRBV3-2) and TRBJ1-5, with 8 nucleotides matching TRBD1. The sequence came from a man aged 60 to 69 with COVID-19, enrolled during active disease. The specimen was peripheral blood. The DNA of the CDR3 is TGTGCCAGCAGCCAAGATAGGAAGGACAGGGCTTGTCTTGGGCCCCAGCATTTT. It encodes CASSQDRKDRACLGPQHF.